This T cell receptor (beta chain) was obtained from a study of blood T cell repertoires in COVID-19. Study information: Acute-phase and convalescent COVID-19 samples originated in the United States, Italy and Spain. PBMCs, B-cell-depleted T cells, or T cells provided the cDNA or gDNA that made up the material.

Germline values: CDR1 MDHEN, CDR2 SYDVKM. Between the trimmed V and J ends, which lost 7 bases and 2 bases, there was a span of 12 bases. This CDR3 spans 14 amino acids. Per the study methods: Amplification of reference gene primers provided the estimated nucleated cell counts. Generated by immunoSEQ multiplex PCR, the TCRdb table keeps only in-frame clones and is missing some. The V and J calls and clone size were taken over from that table, and D and trimming were inferred from the DNA. The sample carries around 220,000 clones, over 75% recorded once. What was sequenced was peripheral blood. The sequence came from a man in his fifties with acute or convalescent COVID-19. J is TRBJ1-3 and V is TRBV28; possibly TRBD1 for D (5 bases). CDR3 in DNA: TGTGCCAGCACCCCGGGGGGGACTGGAAACACCATATATTTT. It codes for CASTPGGTGNTIYF.